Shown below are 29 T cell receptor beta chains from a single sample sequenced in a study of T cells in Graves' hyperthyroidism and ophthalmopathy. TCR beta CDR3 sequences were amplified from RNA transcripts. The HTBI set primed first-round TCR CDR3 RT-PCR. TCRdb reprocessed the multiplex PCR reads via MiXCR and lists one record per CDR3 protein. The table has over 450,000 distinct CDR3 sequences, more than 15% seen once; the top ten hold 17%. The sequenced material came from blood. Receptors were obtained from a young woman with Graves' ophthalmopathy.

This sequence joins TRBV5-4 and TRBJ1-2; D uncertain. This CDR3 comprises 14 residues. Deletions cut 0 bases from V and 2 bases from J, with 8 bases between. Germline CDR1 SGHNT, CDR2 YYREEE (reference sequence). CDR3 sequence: CASSLDSGNYGYTF. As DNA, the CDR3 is TGTGCCAGCAGCTTGGACAGCGGAAACTATGGCTACACCTTC.

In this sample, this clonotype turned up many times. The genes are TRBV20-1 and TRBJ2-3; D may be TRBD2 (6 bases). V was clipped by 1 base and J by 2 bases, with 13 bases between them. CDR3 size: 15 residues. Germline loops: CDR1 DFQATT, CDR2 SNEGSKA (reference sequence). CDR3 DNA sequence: TGCAGTGCTAGAGGTCCTAGCGCTTACACAGATACGCAGTATTTT. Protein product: CSARGPSAYTDTQYF.

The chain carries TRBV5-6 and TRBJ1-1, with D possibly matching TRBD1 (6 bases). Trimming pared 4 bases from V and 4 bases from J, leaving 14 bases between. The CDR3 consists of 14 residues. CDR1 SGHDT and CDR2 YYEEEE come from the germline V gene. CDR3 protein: CASSRGTGFTEAFF. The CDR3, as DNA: TGTGCCAGCAGCAGGGGCACAGGGTTCACTGAAGCTTTCTTT.

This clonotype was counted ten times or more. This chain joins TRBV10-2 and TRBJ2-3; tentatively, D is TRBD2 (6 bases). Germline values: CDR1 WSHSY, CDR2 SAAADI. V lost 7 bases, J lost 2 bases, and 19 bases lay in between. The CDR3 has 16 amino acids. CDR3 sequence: CASTQSLRGTTDTQYF. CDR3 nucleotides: TGCGCCAGCACCCAATCGTTACGGGGGACCACAGATACGCAGTATTTT.

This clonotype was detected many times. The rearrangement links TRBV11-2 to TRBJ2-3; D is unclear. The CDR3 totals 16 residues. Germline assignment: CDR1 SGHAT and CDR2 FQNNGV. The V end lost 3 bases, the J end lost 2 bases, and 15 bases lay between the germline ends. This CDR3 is CASSFHEAQLTDTQYF. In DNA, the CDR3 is TGTGCCAGCAGCTTCCACGAGGCCCAGCTCACAGATACGCAGTATTTT.

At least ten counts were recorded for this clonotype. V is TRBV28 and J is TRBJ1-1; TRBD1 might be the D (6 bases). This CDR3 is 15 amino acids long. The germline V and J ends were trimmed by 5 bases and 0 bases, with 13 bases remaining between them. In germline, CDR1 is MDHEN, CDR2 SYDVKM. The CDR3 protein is CASSGNRVVNTEAFF. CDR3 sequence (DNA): TGTGCCAGCAGTGGCAACAGGGTGGTGAACACTGAAGCTTTCTTT.

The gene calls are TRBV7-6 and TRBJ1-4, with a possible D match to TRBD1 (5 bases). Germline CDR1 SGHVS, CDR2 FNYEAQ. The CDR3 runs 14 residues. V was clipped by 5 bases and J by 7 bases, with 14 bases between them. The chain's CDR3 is CASSPERGVEKLFF. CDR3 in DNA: TGTGCCAGCAGCCCGGAGAGGGGAGTTGAAAAACTGTTTTTT.

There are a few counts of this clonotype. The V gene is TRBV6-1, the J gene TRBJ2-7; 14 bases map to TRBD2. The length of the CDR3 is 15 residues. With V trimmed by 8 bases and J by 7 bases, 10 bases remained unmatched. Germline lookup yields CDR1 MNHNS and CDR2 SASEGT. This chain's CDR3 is CASGRLAGGSREQYF. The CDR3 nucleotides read TGTGCCAGCGGGCGACTAGCGGGAGGGTCGAGGGAGCAGTACTTC.

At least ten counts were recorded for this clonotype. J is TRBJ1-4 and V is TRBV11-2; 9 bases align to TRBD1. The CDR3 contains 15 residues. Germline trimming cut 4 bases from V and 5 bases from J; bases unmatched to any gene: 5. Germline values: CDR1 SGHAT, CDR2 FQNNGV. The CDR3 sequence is CASSYRQGGNEKLFF. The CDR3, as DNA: TGTGCCAGCAGCTATAGACAGGGGGGGAATGAAAAACTGTTTTTT. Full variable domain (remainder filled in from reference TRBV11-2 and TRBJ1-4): EAGVAQSPRYKIIEKRQSVAFWCNPISGHATLYWYQQILGQGPKLLIQFQNNGVVDDSQLPKDRFSAERLKGVDSTLKIQPAKLEDSAVYLCASSYRQGGNEKLFFGSGTQLSVL.

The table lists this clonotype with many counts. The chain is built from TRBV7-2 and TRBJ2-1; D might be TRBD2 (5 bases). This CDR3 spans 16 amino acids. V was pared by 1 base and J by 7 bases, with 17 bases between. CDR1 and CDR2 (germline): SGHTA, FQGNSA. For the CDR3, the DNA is TGTGCCAGCAGCTTAGTCCGGGGAAGGGATGGGAATGAGCAGTTCTTC. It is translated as CASSLVRGRDGNEQFF.

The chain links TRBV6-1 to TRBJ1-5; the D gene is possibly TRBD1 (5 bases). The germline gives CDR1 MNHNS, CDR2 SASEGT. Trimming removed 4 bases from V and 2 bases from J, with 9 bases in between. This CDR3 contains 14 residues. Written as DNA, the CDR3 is TGTGCCAGCAGTGGGACATCGCGCAATCAGCCCCAGCATTTT. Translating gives CASSGTSRNQPQHF.

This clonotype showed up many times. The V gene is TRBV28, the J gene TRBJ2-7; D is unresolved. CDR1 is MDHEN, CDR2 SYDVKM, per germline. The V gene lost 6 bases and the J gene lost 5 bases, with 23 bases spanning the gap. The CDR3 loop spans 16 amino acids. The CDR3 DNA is TGTGCCAGCAGCGACATCAATAAGGAGAAGGTAAACGAGCAGTACTTC. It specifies CASSDINKEKVNEQYF.

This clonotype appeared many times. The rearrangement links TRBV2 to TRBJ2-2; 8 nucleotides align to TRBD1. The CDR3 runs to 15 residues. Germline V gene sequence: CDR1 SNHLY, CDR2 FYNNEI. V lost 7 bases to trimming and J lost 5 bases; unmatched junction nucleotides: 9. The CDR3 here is CASKERTGITGELFF. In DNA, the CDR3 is TGTGCCAGCAAAGAAAGGACAGGGATAACCGGGGAGCTGTTTTTT.

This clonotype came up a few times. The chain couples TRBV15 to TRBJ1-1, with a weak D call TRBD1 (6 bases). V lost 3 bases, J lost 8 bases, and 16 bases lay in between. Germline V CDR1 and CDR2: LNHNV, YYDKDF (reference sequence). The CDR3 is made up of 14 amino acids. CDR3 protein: CATSSLKQGLEAFF. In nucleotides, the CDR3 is TGTGCCACCAGCAGTCTCAAACAGGGTTTAGAAGCTTTCTTT. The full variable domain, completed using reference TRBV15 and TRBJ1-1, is DAMVIQNPRYQVTQFGKPVTLSCSQTLNHNVMYWYQQKSSQAPKLLFHYYDKDFNNEADTPDNFQSRRPNTSFCFLDIRSPGLGDTAMYLCATSSLKQGLEAFFGQGTRLTVV.

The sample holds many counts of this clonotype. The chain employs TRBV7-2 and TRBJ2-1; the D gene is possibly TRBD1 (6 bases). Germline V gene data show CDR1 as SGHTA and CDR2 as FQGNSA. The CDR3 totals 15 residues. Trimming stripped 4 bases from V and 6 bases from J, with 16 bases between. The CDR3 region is CASSSQGRAGNEQFF. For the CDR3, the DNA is TGTGCCAGCAGCTCACAGGGCCGGGCGGGCAATGAGCAGTTCTTC. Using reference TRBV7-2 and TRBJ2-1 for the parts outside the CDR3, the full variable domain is GAGVSQSPSNKVTEKGKDVELRCDPISGHTALYWYRQSLGQGLEFLIYFQGNSAPDKSGLPSDRFSAERTGGSVSTLTIQRTQQEDSAVYLCASSSQGRAGNEQFFGPGTRLTVL.

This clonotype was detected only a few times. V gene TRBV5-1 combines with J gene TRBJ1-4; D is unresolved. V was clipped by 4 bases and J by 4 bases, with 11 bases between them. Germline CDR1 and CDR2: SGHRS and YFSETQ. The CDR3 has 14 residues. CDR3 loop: CASSHSGGNEKLFF. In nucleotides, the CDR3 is TGCGCCAGCAGCCATTCCGGAGGTAATGAAAAACTGTTTTTT.

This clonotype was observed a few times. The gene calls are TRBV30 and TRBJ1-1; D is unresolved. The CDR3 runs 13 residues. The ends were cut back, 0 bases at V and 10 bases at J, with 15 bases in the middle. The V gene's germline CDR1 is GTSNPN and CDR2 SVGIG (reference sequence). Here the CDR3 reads CAWSVSRGSAAFF. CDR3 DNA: TGTGCCTGGAGTGTATCCCGCGGGTCCGCAGCTTTCTTT.

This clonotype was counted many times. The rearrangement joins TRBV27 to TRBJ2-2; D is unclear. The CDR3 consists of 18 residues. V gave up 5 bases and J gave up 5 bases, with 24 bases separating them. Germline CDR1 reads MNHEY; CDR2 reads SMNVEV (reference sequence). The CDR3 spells CASSASLRGTFRTGELFF. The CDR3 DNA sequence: TGTGCCAGCAGTGCCTCTCTACGCGGAACGTTTCGGACCGGGGAGCTGTTTTTT.

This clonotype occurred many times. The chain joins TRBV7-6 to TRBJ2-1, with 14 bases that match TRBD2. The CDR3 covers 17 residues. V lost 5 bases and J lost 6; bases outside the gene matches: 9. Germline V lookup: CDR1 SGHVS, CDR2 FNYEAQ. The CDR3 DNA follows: TGTGCCAGCAGCCCGAGGGGGACTAGCGGGGGTTCCAATGAGCAGTTCTTC. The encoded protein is CASSPRGTSGGSNEQFF.

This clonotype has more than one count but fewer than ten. The CDR3 is CASSVEDSTEAFF. DNA of the CDR3: TGTGCCAGCAGCGTAGAGGACAGCACTGAAGCTTTCTTT. The chain carries TRBV9 and TRBJ1-1, with D tentatively TRBD1 (6 bases). V lost 0 bases and J lost 4, with 7 bases in between. The CDR3 is made up of 13 amino acids. CDR1 and CDR2 from the germline V gene are SGDLS and YYNGEE.

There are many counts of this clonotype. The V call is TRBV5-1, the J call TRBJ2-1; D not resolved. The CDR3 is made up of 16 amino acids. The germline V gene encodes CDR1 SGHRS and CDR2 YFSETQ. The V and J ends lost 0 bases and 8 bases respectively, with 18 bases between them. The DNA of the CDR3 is TGCGCCAGCAGCTTGGCCGCCCGAGGCAGTGTGGATGAGCAGTTCTTC. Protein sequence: CASSLAARGSVDEQFF.

CDR3 coding DNA: TGCAGTGCTAGTCGGGGGGCGGGCGCTGAAGCTTTCTTT. The encoded protein is CSASRGAGAEAFF. V is TRBV20-1 and J is TRBJ1-1, with D possibly being TRBD1 (6 bases). V shed 3 bases and J shed 6 bases, with 14 bases lying between them. The CDR3 is 13 amino acids. In germline, CDR1 is DFQATT, CDR2 SNEGSKA (reference sequence).

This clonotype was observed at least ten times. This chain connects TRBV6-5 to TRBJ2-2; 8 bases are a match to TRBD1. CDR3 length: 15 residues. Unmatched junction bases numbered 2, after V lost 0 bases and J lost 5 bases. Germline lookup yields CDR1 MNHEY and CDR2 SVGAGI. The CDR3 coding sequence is TGTGCCAGCAGTTACTCGACAGGGGAAACCGGGGAGCTGTTTTTT. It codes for CASSYSTGETGELFF.

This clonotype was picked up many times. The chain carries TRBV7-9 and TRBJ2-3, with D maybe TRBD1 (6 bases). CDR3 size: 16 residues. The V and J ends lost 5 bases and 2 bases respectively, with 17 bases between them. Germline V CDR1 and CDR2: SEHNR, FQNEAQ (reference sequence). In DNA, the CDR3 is TGTGCCAGCAGCCGATCCCCGGACAGCCTCACAGATACGCAGTATTTT. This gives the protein CASSRSPDSLTDTQYF.

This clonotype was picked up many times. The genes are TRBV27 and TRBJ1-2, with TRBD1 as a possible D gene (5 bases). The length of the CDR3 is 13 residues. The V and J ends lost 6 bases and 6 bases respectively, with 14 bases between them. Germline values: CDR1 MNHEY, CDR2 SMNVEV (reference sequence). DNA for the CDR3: TGTGCCAGCAGGCCGGGACCCCGAAATGGCTACACCTTC. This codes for CASRPGPRNGYTF.

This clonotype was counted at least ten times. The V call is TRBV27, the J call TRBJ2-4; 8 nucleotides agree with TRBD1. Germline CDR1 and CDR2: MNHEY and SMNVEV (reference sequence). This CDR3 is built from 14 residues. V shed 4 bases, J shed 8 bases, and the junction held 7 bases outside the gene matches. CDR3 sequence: CASSYAGGAYIQYF. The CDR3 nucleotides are TGTGCCAGCAGTTACGCAGGGGGCGCGTACATTCAGTACTTC.

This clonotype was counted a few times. DNA for the CDR3: TGTGCCACCACCGAGAACACCGGGGAGCTGTTTTTT. This encodes CATTENTGELFF. This chain links TRBV6-1 with TRBJ2-2; D gene ambiguous. Trimming stripped 10 bases from V and 1 base from J, with 7 bases between. Germline CDR1 MNHNS, CDR2 SASEGT. The CDR3 is 12 amino acids.

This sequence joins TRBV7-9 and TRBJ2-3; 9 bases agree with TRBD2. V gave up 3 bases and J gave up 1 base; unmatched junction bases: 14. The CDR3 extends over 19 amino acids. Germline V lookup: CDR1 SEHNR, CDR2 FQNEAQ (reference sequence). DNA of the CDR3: TGTGCCAGCAGCTTTGAGGGGGGCGGGAGGGGTAGGGGCACAGATACGCAGTATTTT. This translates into CASSFEGGGRGRGTDTQYF. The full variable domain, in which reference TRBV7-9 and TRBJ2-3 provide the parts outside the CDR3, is DTGVSQNPRHKITKRGQNVTFRCDPISEHNRLYWYRQTLGQGPEFLTYFQNEAQLEKSRLLSDRFSAERPKGSFSTLEIQRTEQGDSAMYLCASSFEGGGRGRGTDTQYFGPGTRLTVL.

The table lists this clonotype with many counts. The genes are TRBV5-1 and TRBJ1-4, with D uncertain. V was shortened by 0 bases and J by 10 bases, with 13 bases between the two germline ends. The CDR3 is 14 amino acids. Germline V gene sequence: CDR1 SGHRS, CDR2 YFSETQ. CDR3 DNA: TGCGCCAGCAGCTTGGGCAGACGTCCCCGAAAACTGTTTTTT. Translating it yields CASSLGRRPRKLFF.